This TCR beta chain was found in a study of T cell changes during pregnancy in multiple sclerosis. Method: immunoSEQ multiplex PCR; TCRdb's copy keeps in-frame clones and lacks some. The sample yields around 52,000 clones, approximately 87% seen once. V lost 4 bases, J lost 0 bases, and 10 bases lay in between. From germline, CDR1 is MGHDK and CDR2 SYGVNS. This CDR3 has 15 residues. Sequencing was performed on peripheral blood from another person, used as feeder cells. V is TRBV25-1 and J is TRBJ2-1; D call uncertain. This clonotype was obtained from a human donor whose cells served as feeder cells for cultures in a pregnancy study. The CDR3 loop is CASSATANSYNEQFF. As DNA, the CDR3 is TGTGCCAGCAGTGCGACTGCCAACTCCTACAATGAGCAGTTCTTC.